These 28 T cell receptor beta chains were sequenced from one sample in a study of blood T cells in healthy people across ages. Sample-barcoded 5' priming and a J-beta primer mix drove a second PCR of about 6 to 12 cycles. TCRdb called the 5' RACE reads again in MiXCR, with one record for every CDR3 protein. The data show about 640,000 distinct CDR3 sequences, around 54% seen once. Material for sequencing was blood. These receptors were taken from a man aged 55 to 70 in good health.

This clonotype was observed a single time. The chain couples TRBV7-9 to TRBJ2-5; TRBD2 agrees at 10 bases. This CDR3 is 15 amino acids long. The V gene's germline CDR1 is SEHNR and CDR2 FQNEAQ (reference sequence). V shed 2 bases, J shed 11 bases, and the junction held 11 bases outside the gene matches. In DNA, the CDR3 is TGTGCCAGCAGCTTACTAGCGGGGGACCACAATGAGCAGTACTTC. Its translation is CASSLLAGDHNEQYF.

The chain links TRBV3-1 to TRBJ2-1, with D perhaps matching TRBD2 (5 bases). The germline V and J ends were trimmed by 1 base and 7 bases, with 11 bases remaining between them. CDR3 length: 14 residues. Per the germline V gene, CDR1 is LGHDT and CDR2 is YNNKEL (reference sequence). Here the CDR3 reads CASSQVGVVNEQFF. The CDR3 bases are TGTGCCAGCAGCCAAGTCGGGGTGGTTAATGAGCAGTTCTTC.

This rearrangement joins TRBV5-1 to TRBJ2-2; D call uncertain. The CDR3 loop spans 19 amino acids. The germline V gene encodes CDR1 SGHRS and CDR2 YFSETQ. V was clipped by 0 bases and J by 6 bases, with 24 bases between them. The CDR3 nucleotides are TGCGCCAGCAGCTTGGGCCAGATACCCCTCCCCCCCAACGCCGGGGAGCTGTTTTTT. Amino acids: CASSLGQIPLPPNAGELFF.

The chain is built from TRBV9 and TRBJ2-6; TRBD1 agrees at 8 bases. Looked up from germline, CDR1 is SGDLS and CDR2 is YYNGEE. The CDR3 covers 16 residues. V shed 0 bases, J shed 3 bases, and the junction held 2 bases outside the gene matches. In DNA form, the CDR3 reads TGTGCCAGCAGCGTAGGGACAGGGTTTGGGGCCAACGTCCTGACTTTC. Translated, it gives CASSVGTGFGANVLTF.

CDR3 loop: CATSRGQDYGYTF. CDR3 DNA: TGTGCCACCAGCAGAGGACAGGACTATGGCTACACCTTC. The rearrangement links TRBV15 to TRBJ1-2; D is perhaps TRBD1 (6 bases). Germline V gene data show CDR1 as LNHNV and CDR2 as YYDKDF (reference sequence). There are 13 residues in the CDR3. Trimming left V 1 base short and J 3 bases short, with 6 bases between.

The V call is TRBV29-1, the J call TRBJ2-1, with 7 nucleotides matching TRBD1. The germline V gene has CDR1 SQVTM and CDR2 ANQGSEA. The CDR3 contains 14 residues. With 7 bases clipped from V and 4 bases from J, the junction kept 10 bases outside the gene matches. CDR3 coding DNA: TGCAGCGGAGGGGGCGGGCTCGGGTACAATGAGCAGTTCTTC. Its protein product is CSGGGGLGYNEQFF.

The chain uses TRBV6-5 and TRBJ1-2; weak D call: TRBD1 (6 bases). The CDR3 loop spans 14 amino acids. Germline V gene sequence: CDR1 MNHEY, CDR2 SVGAGI. The ends were cut back, 5 bases at V and 5 bases at J, with 15 bases in the middle. The DNA for the CDR3 is TGTGCCAGCAGTGCCCCGGCCCAGGGGTATGGCTACACCTTC. It encodes CASSAPAQGYGYTF.

The rearrangement uses TRBV6-5 and TRBJ2-3, with 9 bases lining up with TRBD2. Trimming took 5 bases from V and 0 from J; bases not matched to a gene: 3. Germline CDR1 reads MNHEY; CDR2 reads SVGAGI. The CDR3 extends over 15 amino acids. CDR3 residues: CASSRGGASTDTQYF. DNA of the CDR3: TGTGCCAGCAGTCGCGGGGGGGCCAGCACAGATACGCAGTATTTT.

The chain joins TRBV10-3 to TRBJ1-1, with TRBD1 matching over 12 bases. With V trimmed by 4 bases and J by 1 base, 1 base remained unmatched. Germline CDR1 is ENHRY and CDR2 is SYGVKD. This CDR3 region has 15 residues. CDR3 in amino acids: CAISAGQGANTEAFF. As DNA, the CDR3 is TGTGCCATCAGTGCGGGACAGGGGGCGAACACTGAAGCTTTCTTT.

The chain has TRBV6-6 and TRBJ2-5; the match to TRBD1 covers 8 bases. Per the germline V gene, CDR1 is MNHNY and CDR2 is SVGAGI (reference sequence). Trimming at V came to 5 bases and at J to 9 bases, leaving 11 bases not matched to a gene. This CDR3 has 14 amino acids. CDR3 DNA sequence: TGTGCCAGCAGTACGGACAGGGCGGGTGGAGCCCAGTACTTC. Amino acid sequence: CASSTDRAGGAQYF.

J is TRBJ1-1 and V is TRBV6-1; TRBD1 agrees at 8 bases. The germline gives CDR1 MNHNS, CDR2 SASEGT. Trimming cost V 5 bases and J 5 bases; bases outside gene matches: 7. The CDR3 totals 14 residues. The CDR3 region is CASSPQGAQTEAFF. CDR3 nucleotide sequence: TGTGCCAGCAGTCCCCAGGGGGCGCAGACTGAAGCTTTCTTT.

A few counts support this clonotype. The rearrangement links TRBV11-2 to TRBJ1-2; 9 nucleotides line up with TRBD1. This CDR3 spans 14 amino acids. Germline loops: CDR1 SGHAT, CDR2 FQNNGV. The V gene end was trimmed by 0 bases and the J gene end by 8 bases; junction bases not matched to a gene: 4. Written as DNA, the CDR3 is TGTGCCAGCAGCTTAGATCGACAGGGGGACGGCTACACCTTC. This gives the protein CASSLDRQGDGYTF.

This clonotype was observed a few times. The chain joins TRBV5-1 to TRBJ1-1, with D possibly being TRBD1 (6 bases). Trimming took 4 bases from V and 7 from J, leaving 14 bases between them. The germline V gene has CDR1 SGHRS and CDR2 YFSETQ. This CDR3 spans 13 amino acids. The CDR3 protein is CASSPGRGGEAFF. The DNA for the CDR3 is TGCGCCAGCAGCCCCGGGCGAGGGGGTGAAGCTTTCTTT.

The chain uses TRBV10-3 and TRBJ2-1; D is unclear. The V and J ends lost 6 bases and 8 bases respectively, with 20 bases between them. The CDR3 runs to 15 residues. CDR1 and CDR2 from the germline V gene are ENHRY and SYGVKD. CDR3 protein: CAISPVTVYGHEQFF. In nucleotides, the CDR3 is TGTGCCATCAGCCCCGTTACAGTTTACGGCCATGAGCAGTTCTTC.

This clonotype has just one count. The V gene is TRBV12-3 or TRBV12-4, the J gene TRBJ1-3, with a possible D match to TRBD1 (5 bases). V was shortened by 6 bases and J by 1 base, with 10 bases between the two germline ends. The CDR3 sequence is 14 residues long. The CDR3 reads CASSFAGSGNTIYF. As DNA, the CDR3 is TGTGCCAGCAGCTTCGCAGGGTCTGGAAACACCATATATTTT.

This clonotype was observed a handful of times. V gene TRBV20-1 combines with J gene TRBJ1-1; 8 nucleotides align to TRBD1. Losses at the gene ends were 5 bases for V and 9 bases for J; bases not matched to a gene: 2. CDR1 and CDR2 from the germline V gene are DFQATT and SNEGSKA (reference sequence). CDR3 length: 10 residues. CDR3 DNA: TGCAGTGCTGGACAGGGCCAAGCTTTCTTT. Protein sequence: CSAGQGQAFF.

Notes on this clonotype: This may be a read error, as it is one base from a much larger clone. V and J are TRBV5-1 and TRBJ2-1; D possibly corresponds to TRBD2 (6 bases). The J call is in doubt because the DNA end fits TRBJ2-7 better. Germline V lookup: CDR1 SGHRS, CDR2 YFSETQ. CDR3 length: 14 amino acids. CDR3 coding DNA: TGCGCCAGCAGCTTGGCGACTAGACCCAATGAGCAGTACTTC. It codes for CASSLATRPNEQYF.

The chain couples TRBV12-3 or TRBV12-4 to TRBJ1-2; 9 nucleotides align to TRBD1. The CDR3 loop spans 15 amino acids. The V gene end was trimmed by 5 bases and the J gene end by 7 bases; junction bases not matched to a gene: 11. The CDR3 coding sequence is TGTGCCAGCAGTAAACCGGGACAGGGTCTCGTTGGCTACACCTTC. Translated, it gives CASSKPGQGLVGYTF.

This rearrangement joins TRBV4-1 to TRBJ2-1; 7 bases map to TRBD1. Unmatched junction bases numbered 11, after V lost 0 bases and J lost 6 bases. CDR1 is MGHRA and CDR2 is YSYEKL in the germline V gene. CDR3 length: 17 amino acids. The CDR3 nucleotides read TGCGCCAGCAGCCAAGAAGTGGCAGGGGGAAACAGCAATGAGCAGTTCTTC. Translation: CASSQEVAGGNSNEQFF.

This chain joins TRBV12-3 or TRBV12-4 and TRBJ2-3; D gene ambiguous. Trimming took 8 bases from V and 7 from J, leaving 10 bases between them. This CDR3 comprises 11 residues. The CDR3 loop reads CASGVGYTQYF. The CDR3 DNA follows: TGTGCCAGCGGGGTGGGATATACGCAGTATTTT.

The rearrangement links TRBV24-1 to TRBJ2-7, with D unresolved. The CDR3 runs 15 residues. V was trimmed by 3 bases and J by 2 bases, leaving 13 bases between them. The V gene's germline CDR1 is KGHDR and CDR2 SFDVKD. The CDR3 here is CATSDPLWGPYEQYF. The CDR3 coding sequence is TGTGCCACCAGTGATCCTCTGTGGGGTCCCTACGAGCAGTACTTC.

The J gene is TRBJ2-7, the V gene TRBV7-2; D might be TRBD2 (6 bases). Germline CDR1 reads SGHTA; CDR2 reads FQGNSA. There are 15 residues in the CDR3. The V end was cut by 4 bases, the J end by 3 bases, with 16 bases between. The CDR3: CASSWEDGSIYEQYF. The CDR3 nucleotides read TGTGCCAGCAGCTGGGAGGACGGATCGATCTACGAGCAGTACTTC.

This rearrangement joins TRBV4-1 to TRBJ2-2; TRBD2 is a possible D gene (6 bases). V lost 0 bases and J 1 base, leaving 9 bases between the germline ends. The CDR3 contains 16 residues. Germline values: CDR1 MGHRA, CDR2 YSYEKL. The CDR3 loop is CASSQDPGGNTGELFF. The CDR3 DNA reads as TGCGCCAGCAGCCAAGACCCCGGGGGGAACACCGGGGAGCTGTTTTTT.

This clonotype has just a few counts. This rearrangement joins TRBV18 to TRBJ2-7, with 13 nucleotides matching TRBD2. Germline V lookup: CDR1 KGHSH, CDR2 LQKENI. The V gene end was trimmed by 1 base and the J gene end by 5 bases; junction bases not matched to a gene: 8. The CDR3 loop spans 17 amino acids. CDR3 sequence reads: CASSPLGLAGRPDEQYF. The CDR3 bases are TGTGCCAGCTCACCACTGGGACTAGCGGGACGCCCTGACGAGCAGTACTTC.

The rearrangement joins TRBV6-2 or TRBV6-3 to TRBJ2-7; maybe TRBD1 (7 bases). The CDR3 length is 17 residues. Trimming removed 6 bases from V and 3 bases from J, with 24 bases in between. Germline CDR1 and CDR2: MNHEY and SVGEGT. Here the CDR3 reads CASSPTGTGATYYEQYF. The CDR3 DNA sequence: TGTGCCAGCAGCCCGACAGGGACGGGAGCTACTTACTACGAGCAGTACTTC.

V gene TRBV28 combines with J gene TRBJ2-7, with TRBD2 matching 8 bases. From germline, CDR1 is MDHEN and CDR2 SYDVKM. J gave up 2 bases and V 5 bases, and 5 bases lay outside the gene matches. This CDR3 has 14 amino acids. CDR3 amino acids: CASSTSGSTYEQYV. The CDR3 nucleotides read TGTGCCAGCAGTACTAGCGGATCTACCTACGAGCAGTACGTC.

The chain combines TRBV20-1 with TRBJ1-1, with 9 bases fitting TRBD1. Germline V gene lookup returns CDR1 DFQATT and CDR2 SNEGSKA (reference sequence). J gave up 4 bases and V 3 bases, and 12 bases lay outside the gene matches. The CDR3 spans 16 residues. The DNA for the CDR3 is TGCAGTGCTAGGACAACCGGGACAGGGTTACGCACTGAAGCTTTCTTT. This gives the protein CSARTTGTGLRTEAFF.

The genes are TRBV21-1 and TRBJ2-7; the tabulated D call, TRBD1, remains unverified against the DNA. TRBV21-1 has pseudogene status. The CDR3 runs 16 residues. CDR3 bases: TGTGCCAGCCCCACCCCCAGGGGGCATACCTCCTACGAGCAGTACTTC. As protein: CASPTPRGHTSYEQYF.